Each of the 13 T cell receptor beta chains below was sequenced from the same sample in a study of T cells in Graves' hyperthyroidism and ophthalmopathy. It was RNA transcripts that yielded the amplified TCR beta CDR3 regions. The HTBI set primed first-round TCR CDR3 RT-PCR. Using its own MiXCR run on the multiplex PCR reads, TCRdb lists one record per CDR3 protein. Here the sample spans approximately 100,000 distinct CDR3 sequences, roughly 47% being singletons. Sample: blood. These TCRs come from a man aged 40-49 years with Graves' hyperthyroidism.

This clonotype occurred once. The chain employs TRBV10-2 and TRBJ2-7, with D uncertain. V was trimmed by 3 bases and J by 6 bases, leaving 9 bases between them. CDR1 and CDR2 from the germline V gene are WSHSY and SAAADI. This CDR3 is 12 amino acids long. In DNA form, the CDR3 reads TGCGCCAGCAGTGATTATACACCCGAGCAGTACTTC. Encoded protein: CASSDYTPEQYF.

The chain joins TRBV25-1 to TRBJ2-5; 7 bases agree with TRBD1. The CDR3 consists of 14 residues. Per the germline V gene, CDR1 is MGHDK and CDR2 is SYGVNS. V was clipped by 8 bases and J by 5 bases; unmatched bases: 11. CDR3 bases: TGTGCCAGCGGGACCACAGGGGTAGGGGAGACCCAGTACTTC. Residues: CASGTTGVGETQYF.

J is TRBJ1-2 and V is TRBV6-5, with no clear D. The germline CDR1 and CDR2 sequences are MNHEY and SVGAGI. The V gene lost 4 bases and the J gene lost 8 bases, with 17 bases spanning the gap. The CDR3 loop spans 14 amino acids. The CDR3 loop is CASSLLMTDLGYTF. The CDR3 nucleotides are TGTGCCAGCAGTTTATTAATGACGGATTTGGGCTACACCTTC.

The rearrangement links TRBV7-9 to TRBJ1-2; D gene uncertain. Germline V CDR1 and CDR2: SEHNR, FQNEAQ (reference sequence). The CDR3 length is 14 residues. V lost 7 bases to trimming and J lost 12 bases, with 24 bases between them. CDR3 loop: CASKKPGEKPGNTF. Written as DNA, the CDR3 is TGTGCCAGCAAAAAACCGGGAGAAAAGCCCGGAAACACCTTC.

This chain links TRBV13 with TRBJ1-5; possible D gene TRBD1, 6 bases. This CDR3 spans 14 amino acids. Germline V gene data show CDR1 as PRHDT and CDR2 as FYEKMQ (reference sequence). The V end lost 8 bases, the J end lost 1 base, and 12 bases lay between the germline ends. CDR3 loop: CASERGQSNQPQHF. In DNA, the CDR3 is TGTGCCAGCGAACGGGGACAAAGCAATCAGCCCCAGCATTTT. Based on the CDR3 plus reference TRBV13 and TRBJ1-5, the full variable domain is AAGVIQSPRHLIKEKRETATLKCYPIPRHDTVYWYQQGPGQDPQFLISFYEKMQSDKGSIPDRFSAQQFSDYHSELNMSSLELGDSALYFCASERGQSNQPQHFGDGTRLSIL.

In its sample, this clonotype was seen many times. J is TRBJ1-4 and V is TRBV29-1; 8 nucleotides line up with TRBD1. The germline CDR1 and CDR2 sequences are SQVTM and ANQGSEA. This CDR3 region has 13 residues. Losses at the gene ends were 6 bases for V and 6 bases for J; bases not matched to a gene: 6. The CDR3 loop reads CSVSDRVYEKLFF. The CDR3 DNA is TGCAGCGTATCGGACAGGGTATATGAAAAACTGTTTTTT.

This clonotype was observed many times. J is TRBJ2-1 and V is TRBV11-2, with TRBD2 matching 7 bases. J gave up 5 bases and V 4 bases, and 11 bases lay outside the gene matches. This CDR3 has 16 residues. Germline loops: CDR1 SGHAT, CDR2 FQNNGV. The CDR3 spells CASSSPRSGANNEQFF. The CDR3 DNA is TGTGCCAGCAGCTCCCCGAGGAGCGGGGCCAACAATGAGCAGTTCTTC.

V and J are TRBV24-1 and TRBJ1-5, with D possibly matching TRBD1 (5 bases). This CDR3 is built from 15 residues. V dropped 12 bases and J dropped 7 bases, with 24 bases sitting between them. The germline V gene has CDR1 KGHDR and CDR2 SFDVKD. The CDR3 loop reads CAGSPQQGMEQPQHF. DNA for the CDR3: TGTGCCGGCTCACCACAGCAGGGTATGGAGCAGCCCCAGCATTTT.

With regard to this clonotype: A read error may account for a junction end that differs from germline. The chain is built from TRBV25-1 and TRBJ1-1, with a weak D call TRBD1 (5 bases). The germline gives CDR1 MGHDK, CDR2 SYGVNS. The CDR3 is 17 amino acids. CDR3 residues: CASSPRSGLVMNSEAFF. The CDR3 region has the DNA TGTGCCAGCAGTCCTCGGTCAGGGTTAGTCATGAACTCTGAAGCTTTCTTT. Based on the CDR3 plus reference TRBV25-1 and TRBJ1-1, the full variable domain is EADIYQTPRYLVIGTGKKITLECSQTMGHDKMYWYQQDPGMELHLIHYSYGVNSTEKGDLSSESTVSRIRTEHFPLTLESARPSHTSQYLCASSPRSGLVMNSEAFFGQGTRLTVV.

The genes are TRBV11-1 and TRBJ2-2; D may be TRBD1 (5 bases). The CDR3 contains 18 residues. V lost 1 base to trimming and J lost 0 bases, with 15 bases between them. Germline CDR1 is SGHAT and CDR2 is FQDESV (reference sequence). In DNA, the CDR3 is TGTGCCAGCAGCTTAGGTCCCCAGGGCTGTGCGAACACCGGGGAGCTGTTTTTT. Residues: CASSLGPQGCANTGELFF.

Concerning this clonotype itself: An end of the junction does not agree with germline; a read error may underlie this. The chain carries TRBV7-2 and TRBJ2-5; 13 nucleotides agree with TRBD2. The V gene's germline CDR1 is SGHTA and CDR2 FQGNSA. This CDR3 is 18 amino acids long. CDR3 residues: CASSQAVTLAGGEETQYF. The CDR3 DNA follows: TGCGCCAGCAGCCAAGCCGTAACACTAGCGGGGGGGGAAGAGACCCAGTACTTC.

This clonotype was seen at least ten times. The rearrangement uses TRBV20-1 and TRBJ2-7; D possibly matches TRBD1 or TRBD2 (5 bases each). The CDR3 has 15 amino acids. Trimming removed 0 bases from V and 3 bases from J, with 15 bases in between. CDR1 is DFQATT, CDR2 SNEGSKA, per germline (reference sequence). The CDR3 bases are TGCAGTGCTAGAGATCTAACCGGGGCTGACTACGAGCAGTACTTC. It encodes CSARDLTGADYEQYF.

In regard to this clonotype: Because the CDR3 is missing its conserved closing phenylalanine or tryptophan, this is likely a read error. The chain recombines TRBV20-1 with TRBJ1-1; no clear D gene. With 0 bases removed from V and 7 bases from J, the gap between germline ends came to 9 bases. This CDR3 contains 12 residues. Germline assignment: CDR1 DFQATT and CDR2 SNEGSKA (reference sequence). The CDR3 bases are TGCAGTGCTAGAGATAGGGCTTGTGAAGCTTTCCTT. Translating gives CSARDRACEAFL.